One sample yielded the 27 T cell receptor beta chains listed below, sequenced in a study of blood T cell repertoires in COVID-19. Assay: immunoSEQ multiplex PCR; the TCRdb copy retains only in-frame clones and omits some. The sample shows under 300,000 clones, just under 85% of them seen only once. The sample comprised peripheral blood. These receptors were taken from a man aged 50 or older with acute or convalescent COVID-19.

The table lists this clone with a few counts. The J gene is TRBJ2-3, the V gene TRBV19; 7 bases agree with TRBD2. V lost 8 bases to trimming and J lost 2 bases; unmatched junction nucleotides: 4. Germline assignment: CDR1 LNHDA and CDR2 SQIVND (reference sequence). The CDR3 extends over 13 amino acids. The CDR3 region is CASGSGDTDTQYF. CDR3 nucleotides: TGTGCCAGTGGGAGCGGGGACACAGATACGCAGTATTTT.

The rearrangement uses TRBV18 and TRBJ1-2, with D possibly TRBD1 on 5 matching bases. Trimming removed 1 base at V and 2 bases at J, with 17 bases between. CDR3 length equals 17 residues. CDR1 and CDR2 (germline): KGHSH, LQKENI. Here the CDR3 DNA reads TGTGCCAGCTCACCACTTCTCCGACAGCGAACGAACTATGGCTACACCTTC. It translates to CASSPLLRQRTNYGYTF.

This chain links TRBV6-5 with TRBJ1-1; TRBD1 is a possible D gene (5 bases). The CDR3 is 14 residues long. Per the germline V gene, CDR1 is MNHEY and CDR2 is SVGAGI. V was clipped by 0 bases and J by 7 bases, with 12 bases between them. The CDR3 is CASSYSAGGVEAFF. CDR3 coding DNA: TGTGCCAGCAGTTACTCAGCGGGGGGGGTTGAAGCTTTCTTT.

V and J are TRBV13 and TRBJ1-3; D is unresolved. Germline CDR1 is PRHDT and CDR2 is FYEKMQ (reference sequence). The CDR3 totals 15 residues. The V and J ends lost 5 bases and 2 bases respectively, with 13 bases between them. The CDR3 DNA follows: TGTGCCAGCAGCCTAACCGACGGAGCTGGAAACACCATATATTTT. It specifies CASSLTDGAGNTIYF.

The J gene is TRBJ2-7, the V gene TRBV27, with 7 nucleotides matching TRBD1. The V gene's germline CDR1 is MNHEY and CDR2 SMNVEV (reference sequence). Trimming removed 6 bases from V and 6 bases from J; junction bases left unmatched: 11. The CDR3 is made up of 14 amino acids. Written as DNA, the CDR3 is TGTGCCAGCAGGCCCGACAGGGATTGGTCCGAGCAGTACTTC. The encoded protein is CASRPDRDWSEQYF.

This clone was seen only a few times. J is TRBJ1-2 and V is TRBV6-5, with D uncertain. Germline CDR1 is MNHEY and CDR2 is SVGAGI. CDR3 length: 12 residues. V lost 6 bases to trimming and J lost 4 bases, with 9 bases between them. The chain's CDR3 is CASSLAGYGYTF. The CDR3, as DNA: TGTGCCAGCAGCCTTGCGGGCTATGGCTACACCTTC.

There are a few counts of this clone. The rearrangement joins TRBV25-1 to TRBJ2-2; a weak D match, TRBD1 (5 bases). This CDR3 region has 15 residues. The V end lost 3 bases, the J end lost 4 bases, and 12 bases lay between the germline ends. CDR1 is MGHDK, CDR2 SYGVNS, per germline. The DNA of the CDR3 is TGTGCCAGCAGTGATCCCAGGGTAATCACCGGGGAGCTGTTTTTT. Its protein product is CASSDPRVITGELFF.

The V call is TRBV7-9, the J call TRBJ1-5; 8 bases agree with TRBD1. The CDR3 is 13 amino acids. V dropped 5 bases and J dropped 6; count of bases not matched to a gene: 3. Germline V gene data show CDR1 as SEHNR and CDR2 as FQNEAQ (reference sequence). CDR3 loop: CASSQTGVQPQHF. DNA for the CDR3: TGTGCCAGCAGCCAGACAGGGGTTCAGCCCCAGCATTTT.

DNA of the CDR3: TGTGCCAGCAGCTTAGAGGGACATAACCTCCACTTT. Protein sequence: CASSLEGHNLHF. The chain joins TRBV7-9 to TRBJ1-6; D is perhaps TRBD1 (6 bases). Trimming took 1 base from V and 15 from J, leaving 10 bases between them. The germline V gene has CDR1 SEHNR and CDR2 FQNEAQ (reference sequence). The CDR3 runs 12 residues.

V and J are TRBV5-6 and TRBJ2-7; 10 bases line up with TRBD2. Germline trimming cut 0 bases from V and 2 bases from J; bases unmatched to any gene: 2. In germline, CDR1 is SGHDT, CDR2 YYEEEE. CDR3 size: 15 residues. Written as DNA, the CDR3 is TGTGCCAGCAGCTTGGGAAGCGGGAGGGCCTACGAGCAGTACTTC. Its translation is CASSLGSGRAYEQYF. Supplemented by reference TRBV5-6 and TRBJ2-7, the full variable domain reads DAGVTQSPTHLIKTRGQQVTLRCSPKSGHDTVSWYQQALGQGPQFIFQYYEEEERQRGNFPDRFSGHQFPNYSSELNVNALLLGDSALYLCASSLGSGRAYEQYFGPGTRLTVT.

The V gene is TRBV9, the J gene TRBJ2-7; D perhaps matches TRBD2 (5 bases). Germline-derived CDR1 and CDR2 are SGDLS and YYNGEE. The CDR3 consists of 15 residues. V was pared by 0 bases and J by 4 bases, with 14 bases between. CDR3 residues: CASSVGETGIYEQYF. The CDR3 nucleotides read TGTGCCAGCAGCGTAGGAGAAACGGGGATTTACGAGCAGTACTTC.

Written as DNA, the CDR3 is TGTGCCACCAGTGATAAGCCAGACGGAGGAAATTCACCCCTCCACTTT. It encodes CATSDKPDGGNSPLHF. This chain connects TRBV24-1 to TRBJ1-6; unclear D gene. V gave up 3 bases and J gave up 7 bases, with 15 bases separating them. Germline CDR1 is KGHDR and CDR2 is SFDVKD. This CDR3 comprises 16 residues.

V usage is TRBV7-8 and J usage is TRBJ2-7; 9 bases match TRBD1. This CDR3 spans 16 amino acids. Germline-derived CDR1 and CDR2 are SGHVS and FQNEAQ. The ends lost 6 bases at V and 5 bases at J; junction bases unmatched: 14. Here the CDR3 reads CASSQNGGQGGDEQYF. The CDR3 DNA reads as TGTGCCAGCAGTCAAAACGGGGGACAGGGAGGCGACGAGCAGTACTTC.

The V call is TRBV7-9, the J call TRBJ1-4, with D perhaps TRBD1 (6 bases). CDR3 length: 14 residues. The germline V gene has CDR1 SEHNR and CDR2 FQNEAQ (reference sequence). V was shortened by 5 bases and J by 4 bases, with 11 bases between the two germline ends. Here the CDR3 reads CASSLQGLNEKLFF. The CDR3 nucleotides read TGTGCCAGCAGCCTACAGGGCCTTAATGAAAAACTGTTTTTT.

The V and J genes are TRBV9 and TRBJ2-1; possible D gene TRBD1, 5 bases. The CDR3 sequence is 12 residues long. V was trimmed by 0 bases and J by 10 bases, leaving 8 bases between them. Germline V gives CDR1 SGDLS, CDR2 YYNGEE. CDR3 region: CASSVEGLEQFF. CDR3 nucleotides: TGTGCCAGCAGCGTAGAGGGGCTAGAGCAGTTCTTC.

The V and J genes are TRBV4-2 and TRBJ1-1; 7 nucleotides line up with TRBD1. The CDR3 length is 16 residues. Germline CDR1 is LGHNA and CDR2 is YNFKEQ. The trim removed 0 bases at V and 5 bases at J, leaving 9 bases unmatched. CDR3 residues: CASSQDRGQLSTEAFF. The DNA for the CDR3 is TGTGCCAGCAGCCAAGACAGGGGACAGCTTTCGACTGAAGCTTTCTTT.

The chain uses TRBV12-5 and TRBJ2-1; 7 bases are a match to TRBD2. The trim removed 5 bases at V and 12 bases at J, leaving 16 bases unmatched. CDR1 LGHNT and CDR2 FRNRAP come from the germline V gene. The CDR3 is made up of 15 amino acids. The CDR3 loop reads CASGTQRAREGWQFF. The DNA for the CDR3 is TGTGCTAGTGGTACACAAAGGGCAAGGGAGGGTTGGCAGTTCTTC.

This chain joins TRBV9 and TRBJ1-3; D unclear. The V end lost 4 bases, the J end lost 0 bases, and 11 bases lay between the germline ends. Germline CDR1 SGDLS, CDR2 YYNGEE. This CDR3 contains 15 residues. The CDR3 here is CASSPSGLSGNTIYF. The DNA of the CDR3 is TGTGCCAGCAGCCCCAGTGGACTCTCTGGAAACACCATATATTTT. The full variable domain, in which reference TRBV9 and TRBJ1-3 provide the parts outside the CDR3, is DSGVTQTPKHLITATGQRVTLRCSPRSGDLSVYWYQQSLDQGLQFLIQYYNGEERAKGNILERFSAQQFPDLHSELNLSSLELGDSALYFCASSPSGLSGNTIYFGEGSWLTVV.

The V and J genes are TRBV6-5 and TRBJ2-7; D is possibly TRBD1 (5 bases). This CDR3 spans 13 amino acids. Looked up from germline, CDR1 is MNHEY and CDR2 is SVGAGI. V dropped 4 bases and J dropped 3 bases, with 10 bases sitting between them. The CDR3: CASSFDSLYEQYF. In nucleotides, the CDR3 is TGTGCCAGCAGTTTCGACAGCCTCTACGAGCAGTACTTC.

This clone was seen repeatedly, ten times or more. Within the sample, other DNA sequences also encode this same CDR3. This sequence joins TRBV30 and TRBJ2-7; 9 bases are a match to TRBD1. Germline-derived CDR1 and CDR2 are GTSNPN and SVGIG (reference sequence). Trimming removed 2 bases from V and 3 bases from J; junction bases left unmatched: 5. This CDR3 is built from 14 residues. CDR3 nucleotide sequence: TGTGCCTGGAGTCGAACAGGGGGCTACTACGAGCAGTACTTC. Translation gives CAWSRTGGYYEQYF.

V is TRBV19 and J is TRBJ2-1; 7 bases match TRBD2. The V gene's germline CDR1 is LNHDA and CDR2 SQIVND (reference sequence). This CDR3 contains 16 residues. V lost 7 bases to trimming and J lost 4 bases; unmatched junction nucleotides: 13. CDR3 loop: CASNRGRGRPYNEQFF. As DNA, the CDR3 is TGTGCCAGTAATCGCGGTCGCGGGAGACCTTACAATGAGCAGTTCTTC. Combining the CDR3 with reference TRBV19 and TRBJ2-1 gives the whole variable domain DGGITQSPKYLFRKEGQNVTLSCEQNLNHDAMYWYRQDPGQGLRLIYYSQIVNDFQKGDIAEGYSVSREKKESFPLTVTSAQKNPTAFYLCASNRGRGRPYNEQFFGPGTRLTVL.

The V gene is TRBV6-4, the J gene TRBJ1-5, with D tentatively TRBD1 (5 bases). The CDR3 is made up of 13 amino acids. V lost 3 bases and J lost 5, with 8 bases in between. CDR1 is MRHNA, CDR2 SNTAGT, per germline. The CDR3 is CASSETVYQPQHF. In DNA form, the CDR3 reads TGTGCCAGCAGTGAGACAGTTTATCAGCCCCAGCATTTT.

The CDR3 protein is CASSPDSYSETQYF. Here the CDR3 DNA reads TGTGCCAGCAGCCCGGACTCTTACTCAGAGACCCAGTACTTC. The V gene is TRBV7-9, the J gene TRBJ2-5, with D maybe TRBD2 (5 bases). CDR1 and CDR2 (germline): SEHNR, FQNEAQ (reference sequence). The CDR3 spans 14 residues. V was pared by 5 bases and J by 4 bases, with 14 bases between.

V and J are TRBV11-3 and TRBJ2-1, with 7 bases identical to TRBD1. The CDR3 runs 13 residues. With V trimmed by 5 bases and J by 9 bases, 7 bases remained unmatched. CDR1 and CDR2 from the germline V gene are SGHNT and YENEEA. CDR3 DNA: TGTGCCAGCAGCCCAGGGGGTATTGTTGAGCAGTTCTTC. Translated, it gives CASSPGGIVEQFF.

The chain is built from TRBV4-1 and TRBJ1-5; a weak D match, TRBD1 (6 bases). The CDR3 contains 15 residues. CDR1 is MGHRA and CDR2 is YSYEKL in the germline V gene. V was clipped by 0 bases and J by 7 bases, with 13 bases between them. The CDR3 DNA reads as TGCGCCAGCAGCCAAGATAGGGGGGGCAGGCAGCCCCAGCATTTT. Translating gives CASSQDRGGRQPQHF.

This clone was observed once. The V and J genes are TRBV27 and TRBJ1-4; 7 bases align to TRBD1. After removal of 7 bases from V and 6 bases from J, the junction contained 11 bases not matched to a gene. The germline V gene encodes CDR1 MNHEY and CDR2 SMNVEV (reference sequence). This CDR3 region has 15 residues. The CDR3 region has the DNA TGTGCCAGCACCACCTTGGACAGGCCCTATGAAAAACTGTTTTTT. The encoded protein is CASTTLDRPYEKLFF. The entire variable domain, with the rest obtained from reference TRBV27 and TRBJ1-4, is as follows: EAQVTQNPRYLITVTGKKLTVTCSQNMNHEYMSWYRQDPGLGLRQIYYSMNVEVTDKGDVPEGYKVSRKEKRNFPLILESPSPNQTSLYFCASTTLDRPYEKLFFGSGTQLSVL.

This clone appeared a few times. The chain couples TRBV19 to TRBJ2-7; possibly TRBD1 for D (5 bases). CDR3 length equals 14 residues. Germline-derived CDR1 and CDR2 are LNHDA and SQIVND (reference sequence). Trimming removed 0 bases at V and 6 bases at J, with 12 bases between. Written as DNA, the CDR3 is TGTGCCAGTAGTATAGATTCGGCAGGGTTCGAGCAGTACTTC. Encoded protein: CASSIDSAGFEQYF.